This T cell receptor beta chain was recorded in a study of radiotherapy plus CTLA-4 blockade in lung cancer. The repertoire was sequenced with immunoSEQ multiplex PCR; TCRdb's copy has only in-frame clones and lacks some. The sample consists of 65,000 to 95,000 clones, around 86% of them appearing once. A few counts support this clone. CDR1 is MNHNS, CDR2 SASEGT, per germline. The CDR3 has 15 residues. The specimen was peripheral blood, collected from a patient treated with radiotherapy plus ipilimumab. The rearrangement joins TRBV6-1 to TRBJ2-5, with TRBD1 identical over 8 bases. The J call may be wrong; the DNA end is better matched by TRBJ2-7. The TCR originated in a human donor with non-small cell lung cancer who had stable disease on radiotherapy plus ipilimumab. CDR3 region: CASSEGWDRTDEQYF. In DNA, the CDR3 is TGTGCCAGCAGTGAAGGGTGGGACAGGACGGACGAGCAGTACTTC.